This record covers a single TCR beta chain. Profiled with immunoSEQ multiplex PCR; TCRdb holds only in-frame clones, not every one. This sample has 200,000 to 250,000 clones; approximately 90% occur once, and the top ten carry 2% to 2.5%. The sample comes from a study of blood T cell repertoires in COVID-19. The TCR sequence derives from a man aged 25 to 40 who had recovered from COVID-19. Sequencing was performed on peripheral blood.

The CDR3 bases are TGTGCCAGCGGGCGTGAGAACACCGGGGAGCTGTTTTTT. It is translated as CASGRENTGELFF. This sequence joins TRBV2 and TRBJ2-2; no clear D. V was trimmed by 8 bases and J by 1 base, leaving 8 bases between them. The CDR3 has 13 amino acids. Per germline, CDR1 SNHLY and CDR2 FYNNEI.